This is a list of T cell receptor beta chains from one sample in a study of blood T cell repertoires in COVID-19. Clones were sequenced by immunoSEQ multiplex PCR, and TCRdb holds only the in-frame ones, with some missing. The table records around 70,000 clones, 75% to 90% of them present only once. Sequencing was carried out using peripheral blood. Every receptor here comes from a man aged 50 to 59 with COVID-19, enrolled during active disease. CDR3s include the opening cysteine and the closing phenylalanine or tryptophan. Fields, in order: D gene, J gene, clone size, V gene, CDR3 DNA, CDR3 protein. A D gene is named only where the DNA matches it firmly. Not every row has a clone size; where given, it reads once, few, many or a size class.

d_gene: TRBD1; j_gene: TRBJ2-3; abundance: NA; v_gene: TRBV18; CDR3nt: TGTGCCAGCTCACCACCGTCCAGGGGGCGCGGCACAGATACGCAGTATTTT; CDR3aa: CASSPPSRGRGTDTQYF
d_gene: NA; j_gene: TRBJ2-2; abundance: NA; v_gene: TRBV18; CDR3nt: TGTGCCAGCTCACCAGCGACAGCAAGCATGAACACCGGGGAGCTGTTTTTT; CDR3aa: CASSPATASMNTGELFF
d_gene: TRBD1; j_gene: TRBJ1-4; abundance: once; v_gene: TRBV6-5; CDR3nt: TGTGCCAGCAGAGAGTCCAGGGGGGATGAAAAACTGTTTTTT; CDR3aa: CASRESRGDEKLFF
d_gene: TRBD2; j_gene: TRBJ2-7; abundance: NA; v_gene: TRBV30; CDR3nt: TGTGCCTGGAGTTTGGGCCGGGGGGGAAAGAACGAGCAGTACTTC; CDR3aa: CAWSLGRGGKNEQYF
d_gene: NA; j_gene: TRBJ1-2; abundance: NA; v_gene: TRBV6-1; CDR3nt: TGTGCCAGCAGTGAGCAGGGGAAAGCCTACACCTTC; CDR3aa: CASSEQGKAYTF
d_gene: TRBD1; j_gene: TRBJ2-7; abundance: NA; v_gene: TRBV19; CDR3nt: TGTGCCAGCGGGACAGGGTCTTACGAGCAGTACTTC; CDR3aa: CASGTGSYEQYF
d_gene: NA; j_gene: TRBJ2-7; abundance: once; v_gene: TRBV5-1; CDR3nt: TGCGCCAGCAGCTTGCTAGCGCAAACGTCATCCTACGAGCAGTACTTC; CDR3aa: CASSLLAQTSSYEQYF
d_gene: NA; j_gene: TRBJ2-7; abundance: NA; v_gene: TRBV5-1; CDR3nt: TGCGCCAGCAGCTTCCAACCACAGGGTTCTTCCTACGAGCAGTACTTC; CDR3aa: CASSFQPQGSSYEQYF
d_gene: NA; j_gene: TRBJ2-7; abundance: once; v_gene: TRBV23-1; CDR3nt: TGCGCCAGCAGTCAGGAAGACAGGCCTCGGGGTAATGTCTACGAGCAGTACTTC; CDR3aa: CASSQEDRPRGNVYEQYF
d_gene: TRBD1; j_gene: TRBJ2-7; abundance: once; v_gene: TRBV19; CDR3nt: TGTGCCAGTAGTATAGGGACGGGGACAGGGTTCGCCGAGCAGTACTTC; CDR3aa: CASSIGTGTGFAEQYF
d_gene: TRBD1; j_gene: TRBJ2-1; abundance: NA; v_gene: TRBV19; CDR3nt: TGTGCCAGCGGCAAGACAGGGGGTGGAAATGAGCAGTTCTTC; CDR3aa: CASGKTGGGNEQFF
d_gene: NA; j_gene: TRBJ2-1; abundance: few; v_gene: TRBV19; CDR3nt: TGTGCCAGTAGGCGGGAATCGAACAATGAGCAGTTCTTC; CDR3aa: CASRRESNNEQFF
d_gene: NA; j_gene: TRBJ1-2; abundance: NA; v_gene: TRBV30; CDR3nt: TGTGCCTGGAGCTCCGGACAGTTTAGAGACGGCTACACCTTC; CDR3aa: CAWSSGQFRDGYTF
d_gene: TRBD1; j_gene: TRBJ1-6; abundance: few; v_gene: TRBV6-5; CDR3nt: TGTGCCAGCAGAGGACAGGGTAATTCACCCCTCCACTTT; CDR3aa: CASRGQGNSPLHF
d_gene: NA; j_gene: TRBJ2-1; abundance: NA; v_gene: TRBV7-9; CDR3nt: TGTGCCAGCAGCTTAGACTCCGATGAGCAGTTCTTC; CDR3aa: CASSLDSDEQFF
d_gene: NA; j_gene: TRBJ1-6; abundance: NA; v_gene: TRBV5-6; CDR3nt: TGTGCCAGCAGCTTTATGATCGGGGGTTCACCCCTCCACTTT; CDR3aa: CASSFMIGGSPLHF
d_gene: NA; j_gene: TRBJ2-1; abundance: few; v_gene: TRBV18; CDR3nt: TGTGCCAGCTCCGGGACGGGGGTCAATGAGCAGTTCTTC; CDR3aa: CASSGTGVNEQFF
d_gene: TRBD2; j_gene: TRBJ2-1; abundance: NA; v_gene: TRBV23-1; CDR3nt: TGCGCCAGCAGTCAATCGGCGCCAGCCGGGACTAGCGGCTCGAATGAGCAGTTCTTC; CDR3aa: CASSQSAPAGTSGSNEQFF
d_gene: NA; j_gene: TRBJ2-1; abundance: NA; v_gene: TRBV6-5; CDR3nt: TGTGCCAGCAGTTACCCAGAGCGTTTGAATGAGCAGTTCTTC; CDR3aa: CASSYPERLNEQFF
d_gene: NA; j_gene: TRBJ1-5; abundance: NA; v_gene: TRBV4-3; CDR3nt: TGCGCCAGCAGCCAAGATTCGGGAGGTCAGCCCCAGCATTTT; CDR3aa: CASSQDSGGQPQHF
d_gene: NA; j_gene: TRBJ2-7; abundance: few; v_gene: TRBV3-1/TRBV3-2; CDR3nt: TGTGCCAGCAGCCACGGGGCCTACGAGCAGTACTTC; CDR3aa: CASSHGAYEQYF
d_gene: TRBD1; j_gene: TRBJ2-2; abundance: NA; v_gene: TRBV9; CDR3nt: TGTGCCAGCACCCGGGACAGGAACACCGGGGAGCTGTTTTTT; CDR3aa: CASTRDRNTGELFF
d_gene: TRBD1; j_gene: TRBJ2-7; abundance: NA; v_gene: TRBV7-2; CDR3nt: TGTGCCAGCAGCTTCCAAACAGGGGTGACCCCCTACGAGCAGTACTTC; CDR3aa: CASSFQTGVTPYEQYF
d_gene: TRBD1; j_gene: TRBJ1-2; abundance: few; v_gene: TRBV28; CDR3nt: TGTGCCAGCAGTTGGCGCGACAGGGGCGGCTATGGCTACACCTTC; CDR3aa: CASSWRDRGGYGYTF
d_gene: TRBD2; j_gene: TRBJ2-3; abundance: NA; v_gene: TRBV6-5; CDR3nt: TGTGCCAGCAGTTACTCGAGGGAGGGGTCAGATACGCAGTATTTT; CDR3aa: CASSYSREGSDTQYF
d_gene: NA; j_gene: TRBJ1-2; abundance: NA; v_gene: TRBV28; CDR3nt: TGTGCCAGCAGTTTTCCCCCCCCGCGGGTCCTCATCTATGGCTACACCTTC; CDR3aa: CASSFPPPRVLIYGYTF
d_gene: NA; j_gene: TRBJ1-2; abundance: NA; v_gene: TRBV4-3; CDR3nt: TGCGCCAGCAGCCCTTTACTTGGAGCCTATGGCTACACCTTC; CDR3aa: CASSPLLGAYGYTF
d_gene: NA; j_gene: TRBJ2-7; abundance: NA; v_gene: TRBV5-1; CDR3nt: TGCGCCAGCAGCTTAGGTAGCGCAGCCTACGAGCAGTACTTC; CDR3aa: CASSLGSAAYEQYF
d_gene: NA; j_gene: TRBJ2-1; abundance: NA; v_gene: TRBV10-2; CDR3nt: TGCGCCAGCAGTGAGGCGTCGAATGAGCAGTTCTTC; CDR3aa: CASSEASNEQFF
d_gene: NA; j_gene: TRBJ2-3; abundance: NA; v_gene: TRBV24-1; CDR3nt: TGTGCCACCAGGTCCAACACAGATACGCAGTATTTT; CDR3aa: CATRSNTDTQYF
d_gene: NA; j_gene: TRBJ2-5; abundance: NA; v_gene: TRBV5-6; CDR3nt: TGTGCCAGCAGCTACCTCGGGACTCTCCAAGAGACCCAGTACTTC; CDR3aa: CASSYLGTLQETQYF
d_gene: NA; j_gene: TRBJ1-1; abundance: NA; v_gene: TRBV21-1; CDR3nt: TGTGCCAGCAGCAAGACTCCCCGGACAGGGGAAGAGGGGGCTTTCTTT; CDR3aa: CASSKTPRTGEEGAFF
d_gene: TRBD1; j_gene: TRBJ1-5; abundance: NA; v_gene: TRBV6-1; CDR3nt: TGTGCCAGCAGTGAAATGATTATGCAGGGGGGACGCCAGCCCCAGCATTTT; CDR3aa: CASSEMIMQGGRQPQHF
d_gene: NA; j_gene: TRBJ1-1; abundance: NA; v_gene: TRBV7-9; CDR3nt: TGTGCCAGCAGCCCCCCCGGGGGGCTGGGCACTGAAGCTTTCTTT; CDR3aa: CASSPPGGLGTEAFF
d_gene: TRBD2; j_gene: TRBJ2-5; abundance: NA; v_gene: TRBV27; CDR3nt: TGTGCCAGCAGTTTCCGGGCCGGACTAGCGGGAGAGGTTGAGACCCAGTACTTC; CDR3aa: CASSFRAGLAGEVETQYF
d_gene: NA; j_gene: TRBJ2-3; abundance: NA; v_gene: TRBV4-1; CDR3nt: TGCGCCAGCAGCCAAGATGCGGCTAGCACAGATACGCAGTATTTT; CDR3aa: CASSQDAASTDTQYF
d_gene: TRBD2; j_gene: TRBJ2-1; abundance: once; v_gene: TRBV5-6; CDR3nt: TGTGCCAGCAGCCGAGCTAGCGGAGGGAATGAGCAGTTCTTC; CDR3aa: CASSRASGGNEQFF
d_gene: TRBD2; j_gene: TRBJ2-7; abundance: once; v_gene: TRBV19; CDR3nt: TGTGCCAGTAGTATAGTAAAGGGGAGGGCCTACGAGCAGTACTTC; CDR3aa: CASSIVKGRAYEQYF
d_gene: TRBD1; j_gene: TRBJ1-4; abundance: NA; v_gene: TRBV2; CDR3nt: TGTGCCAGCAGTGAAATGGGACAGGTGAATGAAAAACTGTTTTTT; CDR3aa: CASSEMGQVNEKLFF
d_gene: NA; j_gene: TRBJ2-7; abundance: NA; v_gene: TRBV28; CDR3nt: TGTGCCAGCAGTTTGGGGAGCTCCTACGAGCAGTACTTC; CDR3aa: CASSLGSSYEQYF
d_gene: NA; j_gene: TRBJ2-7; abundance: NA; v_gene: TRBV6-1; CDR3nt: TGTGCCAGCAGTGATTTCCAGGGCAGGAGCTCCTACGAGCAGTACTTC; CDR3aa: CASSDFQGRSSYEQYF
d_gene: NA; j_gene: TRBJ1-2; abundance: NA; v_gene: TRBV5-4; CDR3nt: TGTGCCAGCAGCTTGGACACAGCACTTGGAGGGGGCTACACCTTC; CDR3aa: CASSLDTALGGGYTF
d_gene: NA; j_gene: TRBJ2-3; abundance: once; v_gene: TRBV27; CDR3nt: TGTGCCAGCAGCCCCCCTGCCGTGGGAGCCGTAGGAGTCACAGATACGCAGTATTTT; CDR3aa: CASSPPAVGAVGVTDTQYF
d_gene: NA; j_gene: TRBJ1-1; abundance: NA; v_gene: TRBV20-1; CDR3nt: TGCAGTGCTAGTAAGAGGGATGAAGCTTTCTTT; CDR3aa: CSASKRDEAFF
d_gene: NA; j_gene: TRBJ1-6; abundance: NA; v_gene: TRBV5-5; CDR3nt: TGTGCCAGCAGCCTGGAACTTCATAATTCACCCCTCCACTTT; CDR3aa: CASSLELHNSPLHF
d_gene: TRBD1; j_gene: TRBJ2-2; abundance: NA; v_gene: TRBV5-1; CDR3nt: TGCGCCAGCAGCTTCCGAGGGGACAGGGGAAACACCGGGGAGCTGTTTTTT; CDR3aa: CASSFRGDRGNTGELFF
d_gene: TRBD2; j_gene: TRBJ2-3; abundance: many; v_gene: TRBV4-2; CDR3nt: TGTGCCAGCAGCCGCGGAGAGGTAGCGGGAGACACAGATACGCAGTATTTT; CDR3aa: CASSRGEVAGDTDTQYF
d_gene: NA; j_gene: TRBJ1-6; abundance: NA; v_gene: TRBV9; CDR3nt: TGTGCCAGCAGCGTAGAACCGGGACTCTCTTTCAATTCACCCCTCCACTTT; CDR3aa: CASSVEPGLSFNSPLHF
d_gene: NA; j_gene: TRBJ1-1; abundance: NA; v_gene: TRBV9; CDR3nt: TGTGCCAGCAGGGAGAAGAACGAGAACACTGAAGCTTTCTTT; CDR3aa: CASREKNENTEAFF
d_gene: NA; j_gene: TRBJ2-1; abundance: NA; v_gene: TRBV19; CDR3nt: TGTGCCAGTAGTTCCGGACTCCCAGTTTCCTACAATGAGCAGTTCTTC; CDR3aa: CASSSGLPVSYNEQFF
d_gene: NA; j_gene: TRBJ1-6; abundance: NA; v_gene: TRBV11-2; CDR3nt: TGTGCCAGCAGGGTCGGGGGGAGTTCACCCCTCCACTTT; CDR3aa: CASRVGGSSPLHF
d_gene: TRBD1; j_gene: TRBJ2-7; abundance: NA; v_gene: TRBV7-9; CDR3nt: TGTGCCAGCAGCCGGGCGACAGGGGCAGGCGAGCAGTACTTC; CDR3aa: CASSRATGAGEQYF
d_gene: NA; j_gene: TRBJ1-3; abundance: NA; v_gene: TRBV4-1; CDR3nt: TGCGCCAGCAGCCAAGATCGGGTCCCAGCCAACTCTGGAAACACCATATATTTT; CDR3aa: CASSQDRVPANSGNTIYF
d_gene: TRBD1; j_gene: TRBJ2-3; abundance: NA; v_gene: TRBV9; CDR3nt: TGTGCCAGCAGACCGACAGGGGGCCCAGATACGCAGTATTTT; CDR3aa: CASRPTGGPDTQYF
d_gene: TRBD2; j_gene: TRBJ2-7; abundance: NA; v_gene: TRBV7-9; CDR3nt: TGTGCCAGCAGCTCCCCCAGGGAGGGAGGCCACGAGCAGTACTTC; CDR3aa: CASSSPREGGHEQYF